This T cell receptor beta chain originates from a study of blood T cell repertoires in COVID-19. Generated by immunoSEQ multiplex PCR, the TCRdb table keeps only in-frame clones and is missing some. Of around 98,000 clones in the sample, roughly 82% were seen once. Trimming cost V 8 bases and J 2 bases, with 6 bases left between them. The CDR3 spans 11 residues. Germline values: CDR1 MNHNY, CDR2 SVGAGI (reference sequence). Specimen: peripheral blood. The chain links TRBV6-6 to TRBJ1-1, with D unresolved. This clonotype was obtained from a man between 65 and 85 years old with active or convalescent COVID-19. The CDR3 loop reads CASGRNTEAFF. The CDR3 DNA reads TGTGCCAGCGGCCGAAACACTGAAGCTTTCTTT.